The 30 T cell receptor beta chains below were found in one sample sequenced in a study of vaccination and CD4 T cells after COVID-19. The Oncomine TCR Beta short-read assay was applied to DNA of cultured CD4+ T cells. TCRdb re-derived calls from the PCR reads in MiXCR, one entry per CDR3 protein. The sample yields roughly 9,700 distinct CDR3 sequences, 50% to 80% seen once. No antigens are known for them. Treatment given: roughly 10-day PBMC culture with coronavirus spike peptide pools or control peptides (ViraFEST assay). Sequencing used CD4+ T cells from blood, cultured in vitro. These receptors were obtained from a human donor who had recovered from COVID-19.

The V and J genes are TRBV11-1 and TRBJ2-1; D possibly uses TRBD1 or TRBD2 (5 bases each). V was pared by 1 base and J by 2 bases, with 9 bases between. The CDR3 is 15 residues long. Germline V CDR1 and CDR2: SGHAT, FQDESV (reference sequence). The CDR3 bases are TGTGCCAGCAGCTTAGGGGACCAAACCTACAATGAGCAGTTCTTC. Its translation: CASSLGDQTYNEQFF.

CDR3 amino acids: CSASPSQETQYF. The DNA for the CDR3 is TGCAGTGCTTCCCCTTCCCAAGAGACCCAGTACTTC. The chain couples TRBV20-1 to TRBJ2-5, with no clear D. Per the germline V gene, CDR1 is DFQATT and CDR2 is SNEGSKA (reference sequence). This CDR3 is 12 amino acids long. Trimming pared 5 bases from V and 1 base from J, leaving 8 bases between.

This clonotype was observed a handful of times. The chain links TRBV20-1 to TRBJ2-5; TRBD1 agrees at 9 bases. With 6 bases clipped from V and 4 bases from J, the junction kept 9 bases outside the gene matches. Germline V gene sequence: CDR1 DFQATT, CDR2 SNEGSKA (reference sequence). The length of the CDR3 is 14 residues. CDR3 residues: CSAKKGQGRETQYF. The CDR3 nucleotides read TGCAGTGCAAAAAAGGGACAGGGTCGAGAGACCCAGTACTTC.

This clonotype was detected a few times. The genes are TRBV27 and TRBJ2-7; no clear D gene. This CDR3 region has 13 residues. The V gene lost 5 bases and the J gene lost 1 base, with 9 bases spanning the gap. Germline V lookup: CDR1 MNHEY, CDR2 SMNVEV (reference sequence). The CDR3 nucleotides are TGTGCCAGCAGTCCCCTCGGGTCCTACGAGCAGTACTTC. Translation gives CASSPLGSYEQYF.

This clonotype was counted between two and nine times. The V and J genes are TRBV28 and TRBJ2-2, with 7 bases fitting TRBD1. J gave up 6 bases and V 5 bases, and 15 bases lay outside the gene matches. The CDR3 is 17 amino acids. Germline assignment: CDR1 MDHEN and CDR2 SYDVKM. In nucleotides, the CDR3 is TGTGCCAGCAGTATCTTCACAGGGAGCCAGGGGGCCGGGGAGCTGTTTTTT. It yields the protein CASSIFTGSQGAGELFF.

Comment on this clonotype: The conserved closing phenylalanine or tryptophan is absent in this CDR3, likely reflecting a read error. CDR3 in DNA: TGTGCCAGCAGTTACTCGCGACAGGGAAGAACCGGGGAGCTGTTTTCT. It is translated as CASSYSRQGRTGELFS. The chain carries TRBV6-2 or TRBV6-3 and TRBJ2-2, with 7 bases identical to TRBD1. This CDR3 is built from 16 residues. Trimming at V came to 0 bases and at J to 5 bases, leaving 6 bases not matched to a gene. Germline V gene data show CDR1 as MNHEY and CDR2 as SVGEGT.

The gene calls are TRBV20-1 and TRBJ2-3; 8 nucleotides match TRBD1. Germline V CDR1 and CDR2: DFQATT, SNEGSKA (reference sequence). CDR3 length: 12 amino acids. The CDR3 is CSSDRGTDTQYF. The CDR3 DNA is TGCTCTTCAGACAGGGGAACAGATACGCAGTATTTT.

The genes are TRBV5-1 and TRBJ2-7; D tentatively reads TRBD1 or TRBD2 (6 bases each). The CDR3 is made up of 12 amino acids. Germline CDR1 is SGHRS and CDR2 is YFSETQ. The V and J ends lost 2 bases and 5 bases respectively, with 8 bases between them. As DNA, the CDR3 is TGCGCCAGCAGCTTCGGGGGCGACGAGCAGTACTTC. It yields the protein CASSFGGDEQYF.

DNA of the CDR3: TGTGCCAGCGGCCCCGGGGGGAGCACCGGGGAGCTGTTTTTT. It specifies CASGPGGSTGELFF. This sequence joins TRBV28 and TRBJ2-2; 7 nucleotides line up with TRBD2. The length of the CDR3 is 14 residues. Per germline, CDR1 MDHEN and CDR2 SYDVKM. V shed 8 bases, J shed 4 bases, and the junction held 7 bases outside the gene matches.

V usage is TRBV28 and J usage is TRBJ2-7, with D maybe TRBD2 (5 bases). The CDR3 is 13 residues long. From germline, CDR1 is MDHEN and CDR2 SYDVKM. V was shortened by 5 bases and J by 2 bases, with 10 bases between the two germline ends. CDR3 coding DNA: TGTGCCAGCAGTCCGGCCGGGACCTACGAGCAGTACTTC. Amino acid sequence: CASSPAGTYEQYF.

The chain has TRBV7-2 and TRBJ2-5; 8 nucleotides align to TRBD2. Germline assignment: CDR1 SGHTA and CDR2 FQGNSA. After removal of 7 bases from V and 4 bases from J, the junction contained 2 bases not matched to a gene. CDR3 size: 12 residues. Here the CDR3 DNA reads TGTGCCAGCACCGGGGGGGGAGAGACCCAGTACTTC. This translates into CASTGGGETQYF. The variable domain in full, completed from reference TRBV7-2 and TRBJ2-5, reads GAGVSQSPSNKVTEKGKDVELRCDPISGHTALYWYRQSLGQGLEFLIYFQGNSAPDKSGLPSDRFSAERTGGSVSTLTIQRTQQEDSAVYLCASTGGGETQYFGPGTRLLVL.

The J gene is TRBJ2-3, the V gene TRBV14; 10 bases are a match to TRBD2. Losses at the gene ends were 6 bases for V and 3 bases for J; bases not matched to a gene: 6. The CDR3 covers 15 residues. Germline V gives CDR1 SGHDN, CDR2 FVKESK. For the CDR3, the DNA is TGTGCCAGCAGTCAGCGGGGGGGCTCAACAGATACGCAGTATTTT. It is translated as CASSQRGGSTDTQYF.

The chain has TRBV4-3 and TRBJ2-1; 9 bases agree with TRBD2. CDR1 is LGHNA and CDR2 is YSLEER in the germline V gene. The trim removed 0 bases at V and 5 bases at J, leaving 8 bases unmatched. The CDR3 consists of 17 residues. Here the CDR3 reads CASSQESGLAGNNEQFF. Written as DNA, the CDR3 is TGCGCCAGCAGCCAAGAGAGTGGGCTAGCGGGAAACAATGAGCAGTTCTTC.

This clonotype was recorded once. This sequence joins TRBV5-8 and TRBJ2-2; 11 bases are a match to TRBD1. CDR3 size: 19 residues. Unmatched junction bases numbered 11, after V lost 3 bases and J lost 1 base. Germline-derived CDR1 and CDR2 are SGHTS and YDEGEE. The CDR3 loop is CASSSTNGQGALNTGELFF. As DNA, the CDR3 is TGTGCCAGCAGCTCGACTAACGGACAGGGGGCTTTGAACACCGGGGAGCTGTTTTTT.

The genes are TRBV7-2 and TRBJ1-1, with D uncertain. The CDR3 contains 14 residues. Per the germline V gene, CDR1 is SGHTA and CDR2 is FQGNSA. V was clipped by 6 bases and J by 1 base, with 12 bases between them. In DNA, the CDR3 is TGTGCCAGCAGTTGGGATCCAGGGAACACTGAAGCTTTCTTT. Translation gives CASSWDPGNTEAFF.

This clonotype was picked up one time. This sequence joins TRBV11-1 and TRBJ2-1; D is perhaps TRBD1 or TRBD2 (6 bases each). The CDR3 is 15 residues long. CDR1 SGHAT and CDR2 FQDESV come from the germline V gene (reference sequence). Trimming took off 8 bases at V and 3 bases at J, with 17 bases between the two ends. The CDR3 nucleotides are TGTGCCAGCTCACCCCCCGGGGGCCGCTACAATGAGCAGTTCTTC. It encodes CASSPPGGRYNEQFF.

This clonotype was observed a single time. The CDR3 region has the DNA TGTGCCAGCAGTTTAACTAGCAATCAGCCCCAGCATTTT. Its protein product is CASSLTSNQPQHF. The rearrangement joins TRBV27 to TRBJ1-5; D remains ambiguous. Between the trimmed V and J ends, which lost 2 bases and 0 bases, there was a span of 2 bases. Germline assignment: CDR1 MNHEY and CDR2 SMNVEV (reference sequence). This CDR3 comprises 13 residues.

V gene TRBV6-5 combines with J gene TRBJ1-4; maybe TRBD1 (6 bases). Germline CDR1 is MNHEY and CDR2 is SVGAGI. V gave up 4 bases and J gave up 7 bases, with 10 bases separating them. This CDR3 has 13 amino acids. Here the CDR3 reads CASSFTGSEKLFF. CDR3 in DNA: TGTGCCAGCAGTTTCACAGGGAGTGAAAAACTGTTTTTT.

This chain joins TRBV30 and TRBJ1-5; TRBD1 agrees at 10 bases. The CDR3 is 15 amino acids. Germline CDR1 GTSNPN, CDR2 SVGIG (reference sequence). J was trimmed by 6 bases and V by 2 bases; bases with no gene match: 7. Written as DNA, the CDR3 is TGTGCCTGGAGTTCCGGGACAGGGGTGGTTCAGCCCCAGCATTTT. It specifies CAWSSGTGVVQPQHF.

The chain uses TRBV24-1 and TRBJ2-5; tentative D call: TRBD2 (6 bases). Germline loops: CDR1 KGHDR, CDR2 SFDVKD. Trimming left V 3 bases short and J 2 bases short, with 15 bases between. CDR3 length: 16 amino acids. The CDR3 region is CATSDGGKGLQETQYF. The DNA of the CDR3 is TGTGCCACCAGTGATGGGGGAAAGGGACTGCAAGAGACCCAGTACTTC.

The rearrangement uses TRBV5-1 and TRBJ1-2, with TRBD1 matching over 10 bases. The CDR3 runs 14 residues. CDR1 is SGHRS, CDR2 YFSETQ, per germline. V dropped 0 bases and J dropped 7; count of bases not matched to a gene: 3. CDR3 sequence reads: CASSLDGTGVGYTF. The DNA for the CDR3 is TGCGCCAGCAGCTTGGATGGGACAGGGGTTGGCTACACCTTC.

V is TRBV14 and J is TRBJ2-2, with D uncertain. Germline values: CDR1 SGHDN, CDR2 FVKESK. V lost 4 bases to trimming and J lost 4 bases, with 10 bases between them. CDR3 size: 14 residues. The CDR3 loop reads CASSRSTGTGELFF. CDR3 nucleotides: TGTGCCAGCAGCCGCTCTACGGGCACCGGGGAGCTGTTTTTT. The full variable domain, rest sourced from reference TRBV14 and TRBJ2-2, is EAGVTQFPSHSVIEKGQTVTLRCDPISGHDNLYWYRRVMGKEIKFLLHFVKESKQDESGMPNNRFLAERTGGTYSTLKVQPAELEDSGVYFCASSRSTGTGELFFGEGSRLTVL.

The genes are TRBV19 and TRBJ2-3; the D gene is possibly TRBD2 (7 bases). Germline assignment: CDR1 LNHDA and CDR2 SQIVND (reference sequence). This CDR3 comprises 15 residues. The V and J ends lost 3 bases and 4 bases respectively, with 14 bases between them. CDR3 loop: CASSMEGGLADTQYF. The CDR3 DNA sequence: TGTGCCAGTAGTATGGAGGGGGGGCTGGCAGATACGCAGTATTTT.

V is TRBV6-5 and J is TRBJ2-7, with 11 bases aligning to TRBD2. The J segment lost 6 bases and the V segment lost 2 bases, leaving 12 bases of the junction unmatched. The germline V gene has CDR1 MNHEY and CDR2 SVGAGI. This CDR3 has 17 residues. CDR3 loop: CASSYPGDLAGGAEQYF. In DNA form, the CDR3 reads TGTGCCAGCAGTTACCCCGGGGACCTAGCGGGGGGAGCCGAGCAGTACTTC.

V usage is TRBV7-2 and J usage is TRBJ2-7, with TRBD2 matching 8 bases. This CDR3 contains 15 residues. J was trimmed by 2 bases and V by 5 bases; bases with no gene match: 8. CDR1 is SGHTA, CDR2 FQGNSA, per germline. CDR3 DNA sequence: TGTGCCAGCAGCCTGCGGGGGGCCCCCCCCTACGAGCAGTACTTC. Protein sequence: CASSLRGAPPYEQYF.

The chain links TRBV12-3 or TRBV12-4 to TRBJ2-7, with a possible D match to TRBD2 (7 bases). V lost 3 bases to trimming and J lost 0 bases, with 9 bases between them. The CDR3 totals 14 residues. The CDR3 bases are TGTGCCAGCAGTTTGCGGGGGCCCTCCTACGAGCAGTACTTC. It codes for CASSLRGPSYEQYF.

This chain connects TRBV2 to TRBJ1-1; no reliable D call. The CDR3 is 12 residues long. Trimming removed 0 bases at V and 4 bases at J, with 3 bases between. Germline assignment: CDR1 SNHLY and CDR2 FYNNEI. The CDR3 region has the DNA TGTGCCAGCAGTGAAGCGGCCACTGAAGCTTTCTTT. Its protein is CASSEAATEAFF.

This clonotype appeared a few times. This sequence joins TRBV19 and TRBJ1-3; D call uncertain. This CDR3 has 14 residues. Trimming pared 4 bases from V and 0 bases from J, leaving 7 bases between. The germline V gene has CDR1 LNHDA and CDR2 SQIVND (reference sequence). This CDR3 is CASSNWASGNTIYF. The DNA of the CDR3 is TGTGCCAGTAGTAACTGGGCCTCTGGAAACACCATATATTTT. The whole variable domain, remainder taken from reference TRBV19 and TRBJ1-3, is DGGITQSPKYLFRKEGQNVTLSCEQNLNHDAMYWYRQDPGQGLRLIYYSQIVNDFQKGDIAEGYSVSREKKESFPLTVTSAQKNPTAFYLCASSNWASGNTIYFGEGSWLTVV.

There are a few counts of this clonotype. As DNA, the CDR3 is TGTGCCAGCAGCCTCGGTTATCAGCCCCAGCATTTT. This codes for CASSLGYQPQHF. The chain joins TRBV7-9 to TRBJ1-5; D unclear. Per germline, CDR1 SEHNR and CDR2 FQNEAQ (reference sequence). V lost 5 bases and J lost 5, with 7 bases in between. The CDR3 totals 12 residues.

This clonotype showed up just a few times. The CDR3 DNA is TGTGCCAGCAGTTTAGGCCAGGGGGCAGGGGATACGCAGTATTTT. It is translated as CASSLGQGAGDTQYF. The chain joins TRBV12-3 or TRBV12-4 to TRBJ2-3; 8 nucleotides align to TRBD1. The V and J ends lost 1 base and 6 bases, in that order; junction bases with no gene match: 6. The CDR3 consists of 15 residues.